The T cell receptor beta chain under discussion was sequenced for a study of cytomegalovirus exposure and HLA in healthy donors. About the research overall: Most genotyped donors, 65% to 90% of 350 to 500, had Caucasian-associated genetic ancestry.

Study-wide points: After further analysis at a later stage, 17,000 or so TCR beta sequences were associated with HLA alleles at 0.05 false discovery rate. For most TCR beta V segments, an earlier analysis put the productive rate at about 90% or about 30% of the time.

This CDR3 spans 14 amino acids. Trimming removed 5 bases from V and 0 bases from J, with 8 bases in between. Germline CDR1 MNHEY, CDR2 SMNVEV (reference sequence). This clone came up a few times. Its specificity is unknown. The primer mix had 60 Vbeta and 13 Jbeta primers. Original processing notes: Roughly 11 million of the 80 million or so unique TCR beta chains counted in a later analysis were shared. Assay: immunoSEQ multiplex PCR; the TCRdb copy retains only in-frame clones and omits some. V, J and clone size reflect that table, while D and trimming were determined from the DNA. The table has 100,000 to 150,000 clones, about 10% seen once.

The TCR was taken from a woman aged 18-29 years in good health and CMV-seropositive. V gene TRBV27 combines with J gene TRBJ1-5; D possibly corresponds to TRBD1 (6 bases). The sequenced sample was PBMCs. The CDR3 loop reads CASSPGVSNQPQHF. DNA of the CDR3: TGTGCCAGCAGTCCAGGGGTTAGCAATCAGCCCCAGCATTTT.